The clone carrying this T cell receptor beta chain was observed a handful of times. Its specificity is not known. The data were taken from a study of beta chain features in type 1 diabetes. Study-wide points: Insertions were fewer and deletions more numerous at VDJ junctions in type 1 diabetes patients. The study found that naive, central memory and Treg TCRB repertoires appeared more similar in patients than in healthy donors. The study notes PCR might favor shorter templates equally in patients and controls.

Isolation of CD4+ naive, central memory, regulatory and stem cell-like memory cells was achieved by sorting via CD45RO/CCR7/CD25/CD127/CD95/CD27. V lost 11 bases, J lost 6 bases, and 5 bases stayed unmatched. Germline CDR1 is MNHNS and CDR2 is SASEGT. This CDR3 is 13 amino acids long. Expressed TCRB transcripts were sequenced because the isolated RNA had all been reverse transcribed beforehand. Method: immunoSEQ multiplex PCR; TCRdb's copy keeps in-frame clones and lacks some. The table lists some 270,000 clones, 13% to 15% of them singletons. The V call is TRBV6-1, the J call TRBJ1-6; 9 nucleotides match TRBD1. The TCR comes from a woman aged 40 to 50 in good health. Specimen: naive CD4+ T cells from blood. The CDR3 reads CAGRDRVNSPLHF. The CDR3 DNA is TGTGCCGGCCGGGACAGGGTTAATTCACCCCTCCACTTT.